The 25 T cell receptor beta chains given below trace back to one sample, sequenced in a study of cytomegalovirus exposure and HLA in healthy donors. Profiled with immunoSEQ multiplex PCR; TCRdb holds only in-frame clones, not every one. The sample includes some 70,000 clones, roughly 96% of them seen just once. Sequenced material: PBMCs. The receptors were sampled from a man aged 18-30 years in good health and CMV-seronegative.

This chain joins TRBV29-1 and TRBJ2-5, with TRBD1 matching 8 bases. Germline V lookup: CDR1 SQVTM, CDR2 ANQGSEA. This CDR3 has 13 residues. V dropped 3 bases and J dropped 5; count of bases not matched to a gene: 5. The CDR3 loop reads CSVDQGAGETQYF. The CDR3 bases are TGCAGCGTTGACCAGGGGGCGGGGGAGACCCAGTACTTC.

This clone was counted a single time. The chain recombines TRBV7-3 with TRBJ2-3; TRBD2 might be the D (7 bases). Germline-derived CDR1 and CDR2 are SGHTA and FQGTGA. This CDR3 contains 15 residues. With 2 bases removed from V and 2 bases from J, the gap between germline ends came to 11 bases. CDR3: CASSLQAGHTDTQYF. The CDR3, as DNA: TGTGCCAGCAGCTTACAAGCGGGACACACAGATACGCAGTATTTT. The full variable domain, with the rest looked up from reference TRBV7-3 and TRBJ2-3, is GAGVSQTPSNKVTEKGKYVELRCDPISGHTALYWYRQSLGQGPEFLIYFQGTGAADDSGLPNDRFFAVRPEGSVSTLKIQRTERGDSAVYLCASSLQAGHTDTQYFGPGTRLTVL.

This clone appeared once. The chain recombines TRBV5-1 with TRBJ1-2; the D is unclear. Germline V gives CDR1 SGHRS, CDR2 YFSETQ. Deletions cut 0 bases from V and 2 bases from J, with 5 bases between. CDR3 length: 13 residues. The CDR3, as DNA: TGCGCCAGCAGCTTGGTGGAGAACTATGGCTACACCTTC. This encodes CASSLVENYGYTF.

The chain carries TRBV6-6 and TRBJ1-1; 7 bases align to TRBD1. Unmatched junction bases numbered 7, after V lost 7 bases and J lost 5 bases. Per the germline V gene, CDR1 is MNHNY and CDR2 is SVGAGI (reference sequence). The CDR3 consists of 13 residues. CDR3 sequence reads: CASNRQGRTEAFF. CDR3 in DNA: TGTGCCAGCAACAGACAGGGTCGGACTGAAGCTTTCTTT.

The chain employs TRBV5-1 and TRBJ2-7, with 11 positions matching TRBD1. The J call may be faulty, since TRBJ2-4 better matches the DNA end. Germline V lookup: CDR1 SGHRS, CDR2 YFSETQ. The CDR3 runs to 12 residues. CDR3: CASRGTGGIQYF. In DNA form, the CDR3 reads TGCGCCAGCAGAGGGACAGGGGGCATTCAGTACTTC.

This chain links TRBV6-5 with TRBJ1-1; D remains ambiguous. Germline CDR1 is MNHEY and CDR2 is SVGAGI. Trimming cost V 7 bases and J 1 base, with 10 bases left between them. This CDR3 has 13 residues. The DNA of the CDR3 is TGTGCCAGCACCTCGCGCTCGAACACTGAAGCTTTCTTT. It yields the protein CASTSRSNTEAFF.

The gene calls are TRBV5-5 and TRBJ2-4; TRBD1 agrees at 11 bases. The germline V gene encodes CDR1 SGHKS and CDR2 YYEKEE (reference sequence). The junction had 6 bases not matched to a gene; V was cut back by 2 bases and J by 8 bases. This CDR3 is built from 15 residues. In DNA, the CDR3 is TGTGCCAGCAGCTTAAAGGACAGGGGGCGTGACATTCAGTACTTC. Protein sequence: CASSLKDRGRDIQYF. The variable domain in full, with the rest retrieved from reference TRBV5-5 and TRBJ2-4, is DAGVTQSPTHLIKTRGQQVTLRCSPISGHKSVSWYQQVLGQGPQFIFQYYEKEERGRGNFPDRFSARQFPNYSSELNVNALLLGDSALYLCASSLKDRGRDIQYFGAGTRLSVL.

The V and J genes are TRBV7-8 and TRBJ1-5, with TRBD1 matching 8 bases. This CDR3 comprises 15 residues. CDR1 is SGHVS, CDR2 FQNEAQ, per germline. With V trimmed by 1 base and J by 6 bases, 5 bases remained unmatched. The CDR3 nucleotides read TGTGCCAGCAGCTTAGGATCAGGGGGCGGTCAGCCCCAGCATTTT. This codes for CASSLGSGGGQPQHF.

The CDR3 here is CASSLREPSSSGNTIYF. The CDR3 DNA reads TGTGCCAGCTCCCTCCGTGAGCCCTCGAGCTCTGGAAACACCATATATTTT. The genes are TRBV18 and TRBJ1-3; D remains ambiguous. V was pared by 6 bases and J by 0 bases, with 18 bases between. Germline CDR1 is KGHSH and CDR2 is LQKENI. This CDR3 spans 17 amino acids.

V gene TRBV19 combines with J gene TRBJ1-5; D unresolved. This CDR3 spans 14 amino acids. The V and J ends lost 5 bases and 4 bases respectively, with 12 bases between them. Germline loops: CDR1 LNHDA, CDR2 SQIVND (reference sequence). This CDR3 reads CASSLYTGNQPQHF. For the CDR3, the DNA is TGTGCCAGTAGTCTATACACGGGGAATCAGCCCCAGCATTTT.

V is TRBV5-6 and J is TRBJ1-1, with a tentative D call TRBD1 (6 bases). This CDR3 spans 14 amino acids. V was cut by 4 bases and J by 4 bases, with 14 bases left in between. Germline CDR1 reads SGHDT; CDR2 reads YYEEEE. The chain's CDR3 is CASSGGQWRTEAFF. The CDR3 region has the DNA TGTGCCAGCAGCGGTGGACAGTGGCGCACTGAAGCTTTCTTT.

As DNA, the CDR3 is TGTGCCAGCAGCACGCCCCCAGGGGCAAACCAGGATACGCAGTATTTT. It specifies CASSTPPGANQDTQYF. V gene TRBV7-9 combines with J gene TRBJ2-3, with D possibly matching TRBD1 (6 bases). Germline V CDR1 and CDR2: SEHNR, FQNEAQ (reference sequence). V was pared by 5 bases and J by 6 bases, with 21 bases between. The CDR3 has 16 residues.

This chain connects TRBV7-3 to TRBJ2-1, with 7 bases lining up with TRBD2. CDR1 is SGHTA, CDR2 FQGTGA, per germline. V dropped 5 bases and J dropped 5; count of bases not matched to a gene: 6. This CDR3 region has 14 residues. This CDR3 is CASSPQGGNNEQFF. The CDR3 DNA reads TGTGCCAGCAGCCCCCAGGGAGGGAACAATGAGCAGTTCTTC.

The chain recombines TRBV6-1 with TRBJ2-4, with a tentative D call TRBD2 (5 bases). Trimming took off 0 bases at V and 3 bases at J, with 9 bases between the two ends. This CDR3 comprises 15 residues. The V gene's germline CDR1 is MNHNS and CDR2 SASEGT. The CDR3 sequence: CASSEAWGVKNIQYF. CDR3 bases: TGTGCCAGCAGTGAAGCATGGGGAGTCAAAAACATTCAGTACTTC.

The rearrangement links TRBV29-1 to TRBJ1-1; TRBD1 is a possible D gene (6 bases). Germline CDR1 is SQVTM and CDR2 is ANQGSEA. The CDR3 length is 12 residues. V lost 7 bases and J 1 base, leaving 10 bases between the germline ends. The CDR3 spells CSAGQTNTEAFF. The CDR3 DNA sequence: TGCAGCGCAGGACAGACGAACACTGAAGCTTTCTTT.

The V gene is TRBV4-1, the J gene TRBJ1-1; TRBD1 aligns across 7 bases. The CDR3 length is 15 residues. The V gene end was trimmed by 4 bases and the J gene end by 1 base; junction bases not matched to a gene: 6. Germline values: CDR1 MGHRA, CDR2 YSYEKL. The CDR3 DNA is TGCGCCAGCAGCCTAGACTGGACAGGGAACACTGAAGCTTTCTTT. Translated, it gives CASSLDWTGNTEAFF.

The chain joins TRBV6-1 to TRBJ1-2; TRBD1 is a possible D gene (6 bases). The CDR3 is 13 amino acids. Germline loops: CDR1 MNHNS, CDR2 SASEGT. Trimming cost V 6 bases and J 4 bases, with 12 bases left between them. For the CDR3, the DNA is TGTGCCAGCAGCTGGGACAACTTCTATGGCTACACCTTC. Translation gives CASSWDNFYGYTF.

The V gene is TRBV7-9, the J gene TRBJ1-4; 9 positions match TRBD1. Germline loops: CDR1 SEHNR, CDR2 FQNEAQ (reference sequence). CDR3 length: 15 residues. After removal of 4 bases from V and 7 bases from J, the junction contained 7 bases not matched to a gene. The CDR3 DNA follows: TGTGCCAGCAGCTCACAGGGGGCGCGGGGTGAAAAACTGTTTTTT. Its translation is CASSSQGARGEKLFF.

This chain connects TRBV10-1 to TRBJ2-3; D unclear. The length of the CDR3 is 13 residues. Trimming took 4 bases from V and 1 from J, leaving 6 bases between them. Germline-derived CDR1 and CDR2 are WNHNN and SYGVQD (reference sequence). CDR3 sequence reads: CASSGVGTDTQYF. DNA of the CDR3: TGCGCCAGCAGTGGAGTTGGCACAGATACGCAGTATTTT.

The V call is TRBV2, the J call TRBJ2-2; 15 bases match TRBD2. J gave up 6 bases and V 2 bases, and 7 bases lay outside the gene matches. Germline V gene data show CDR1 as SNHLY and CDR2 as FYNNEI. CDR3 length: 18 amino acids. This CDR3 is CASSESGLAGGPAGELFF. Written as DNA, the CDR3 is TGTGCCAGCAGTGAAAGTGGACTAGCGGGAGGGCCTGCCGGGGAGCTGTTTTTT.

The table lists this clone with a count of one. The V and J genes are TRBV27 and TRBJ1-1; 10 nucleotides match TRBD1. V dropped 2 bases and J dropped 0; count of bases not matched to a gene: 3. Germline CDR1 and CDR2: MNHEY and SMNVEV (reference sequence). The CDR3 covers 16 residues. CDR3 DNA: TGTGCCAGCAGTTTAAGGACAGGGGGGATGAACACTGAAGCTTTCTTT. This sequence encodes CASSLRTGGMNTEAFF.

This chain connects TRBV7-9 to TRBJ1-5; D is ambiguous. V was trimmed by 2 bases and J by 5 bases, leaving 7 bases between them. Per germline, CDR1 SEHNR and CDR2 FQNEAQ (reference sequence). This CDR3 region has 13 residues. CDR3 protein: CASSLYGDQPQHF. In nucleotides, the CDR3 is TGTGCCAGCAGCTTATACGGAGATCAGCCCCAGCATTTT.

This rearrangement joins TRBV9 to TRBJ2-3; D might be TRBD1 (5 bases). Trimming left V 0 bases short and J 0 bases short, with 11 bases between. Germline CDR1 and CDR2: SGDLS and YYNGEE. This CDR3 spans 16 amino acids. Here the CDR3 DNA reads TGTGCCAGCAGCGTAGAAGGGGCAGGGAGCACAGATACGCAGTATTTT. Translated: CASSVEGAGSTDTQYF.

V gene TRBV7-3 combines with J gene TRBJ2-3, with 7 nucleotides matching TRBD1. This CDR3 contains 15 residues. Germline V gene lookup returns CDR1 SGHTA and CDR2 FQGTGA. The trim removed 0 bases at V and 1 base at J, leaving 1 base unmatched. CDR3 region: CASSLTGQGTDTQYF. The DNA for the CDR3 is TGTGCCAGCAGCTTAACAGGACAGGGCACAGATACGCAGTATTTT. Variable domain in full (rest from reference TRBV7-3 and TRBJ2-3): GAGVSQTPSNKVTEKGKYVELRCDPISGHTALYWYRQSLGQGPEFLIYFQGTGAADDSGLPNDRFFAVRPEGSVSTLKIQRTERGDSAVYLCASSLTGQGTDTQYFGPGTRLTVL.

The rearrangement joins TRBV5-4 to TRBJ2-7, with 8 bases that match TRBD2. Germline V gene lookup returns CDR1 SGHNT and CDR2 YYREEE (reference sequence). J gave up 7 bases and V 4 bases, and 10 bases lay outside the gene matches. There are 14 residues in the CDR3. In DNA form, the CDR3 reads TGTGCCAGCAGCCCGTCAAGCGGGAGTGAAGAGCAGTACTTC. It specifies CASSPSSGSEEQYF.